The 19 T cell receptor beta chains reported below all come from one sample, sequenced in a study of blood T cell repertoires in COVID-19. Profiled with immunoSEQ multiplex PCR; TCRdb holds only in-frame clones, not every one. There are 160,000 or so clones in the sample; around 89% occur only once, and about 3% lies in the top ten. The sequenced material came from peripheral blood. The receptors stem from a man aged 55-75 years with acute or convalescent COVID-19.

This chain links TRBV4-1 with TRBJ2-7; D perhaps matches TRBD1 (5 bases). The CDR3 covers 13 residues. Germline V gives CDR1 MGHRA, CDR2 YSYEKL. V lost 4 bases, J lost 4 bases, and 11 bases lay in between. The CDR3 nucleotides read TGCGCCAGCAGCCCCGCGACAGCGTACGAGCAGTACTTC. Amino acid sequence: CASSPATAYEQYF.

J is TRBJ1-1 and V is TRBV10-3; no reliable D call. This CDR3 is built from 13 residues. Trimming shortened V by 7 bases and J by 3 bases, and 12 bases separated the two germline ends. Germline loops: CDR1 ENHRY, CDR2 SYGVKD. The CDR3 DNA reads TGTGCCATCACCAAGACACCCGACACTGAAGCTTTCTTT. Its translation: CAITKTPDTEAFF.

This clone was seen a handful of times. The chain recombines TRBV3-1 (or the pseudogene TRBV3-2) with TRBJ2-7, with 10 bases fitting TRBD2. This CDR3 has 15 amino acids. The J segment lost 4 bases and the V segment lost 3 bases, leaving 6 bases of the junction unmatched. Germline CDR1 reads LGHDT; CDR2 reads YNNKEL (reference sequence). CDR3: CASSHIAGGVYEQYF. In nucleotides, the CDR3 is TGTGCCAGCAGCCACATAGCGGGGGGAGTGTACGAGCAGTACTTC.

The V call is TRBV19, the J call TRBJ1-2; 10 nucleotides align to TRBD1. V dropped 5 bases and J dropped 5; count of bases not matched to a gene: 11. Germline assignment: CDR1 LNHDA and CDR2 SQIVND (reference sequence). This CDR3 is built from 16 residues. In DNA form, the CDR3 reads TGTGCCAGTAGTCTTCGGGGGACAGGGGACGGGTATGGCTACACCTTC. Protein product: CASSLRGTGDGYGYTF.

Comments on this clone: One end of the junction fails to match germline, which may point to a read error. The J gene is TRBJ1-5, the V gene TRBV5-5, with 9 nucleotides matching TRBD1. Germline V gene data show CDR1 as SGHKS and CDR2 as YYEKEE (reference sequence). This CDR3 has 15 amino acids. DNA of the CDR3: TGTGCCAGCAGTTTGGCCGGGACAGGGAATCAGCCCCAGCATTTT. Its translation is CASSLAGTGNQPQHF.

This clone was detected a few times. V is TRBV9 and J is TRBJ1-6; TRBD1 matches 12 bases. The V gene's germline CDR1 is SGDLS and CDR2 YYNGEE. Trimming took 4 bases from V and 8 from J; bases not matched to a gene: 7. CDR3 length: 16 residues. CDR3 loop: CASSPGTGGPDSPLHF. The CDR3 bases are TGTGCCAGCAGCCCCGGGACAGGGGGCCCGGATTCACCCCTCCACTTT.

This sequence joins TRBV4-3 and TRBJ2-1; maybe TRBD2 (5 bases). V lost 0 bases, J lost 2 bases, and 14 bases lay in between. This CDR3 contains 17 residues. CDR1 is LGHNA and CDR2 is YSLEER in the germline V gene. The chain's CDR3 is CASSQDSWLATYNEQFF. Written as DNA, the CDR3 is TGCGCCAGCAGCCAAGATAGTTGGCTAGCTACCTACAATGAGCAGTTCTTC.

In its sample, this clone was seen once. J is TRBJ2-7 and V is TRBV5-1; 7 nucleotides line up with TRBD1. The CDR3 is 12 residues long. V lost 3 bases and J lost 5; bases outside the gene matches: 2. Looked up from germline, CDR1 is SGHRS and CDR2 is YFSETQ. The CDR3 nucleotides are TGCGCCAGCAGCTCGGACAGGAACGAGCAGTACTTC. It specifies CASSSDRNEQYF.

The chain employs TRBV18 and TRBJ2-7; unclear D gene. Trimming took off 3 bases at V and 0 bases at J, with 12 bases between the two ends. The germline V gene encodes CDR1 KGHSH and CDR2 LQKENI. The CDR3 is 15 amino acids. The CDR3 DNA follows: TGTGCCAGCTCACCTAAAAGCGAAAACTCCTACGAGCAGTACTTC. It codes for CASSPKSENSYEQYF.

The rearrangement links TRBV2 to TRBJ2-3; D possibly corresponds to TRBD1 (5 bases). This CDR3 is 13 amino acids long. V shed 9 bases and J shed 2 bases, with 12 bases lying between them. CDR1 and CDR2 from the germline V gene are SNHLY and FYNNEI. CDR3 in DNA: TGTGCCAGTACGACAGAGATCACAGATACGCAGTATTTT. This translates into CASTTEITDTQYF.

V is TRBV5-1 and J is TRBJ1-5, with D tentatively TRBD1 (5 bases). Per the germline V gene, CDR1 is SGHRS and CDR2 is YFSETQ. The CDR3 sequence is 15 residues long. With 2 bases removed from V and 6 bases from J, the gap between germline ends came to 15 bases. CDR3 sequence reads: CASSLGAQESQPQHF. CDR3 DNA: TGCGCCAGCAGCTTAGGGGCTCAGGAAAGTCAGCCCCAGCATTTT.

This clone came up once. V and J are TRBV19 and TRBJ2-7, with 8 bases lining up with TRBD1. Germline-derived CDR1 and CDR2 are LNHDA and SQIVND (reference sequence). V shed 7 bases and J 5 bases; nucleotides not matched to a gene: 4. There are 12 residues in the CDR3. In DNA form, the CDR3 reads TGTGCCAGTACAGGACAGGGACACGAGCAGTACTTC. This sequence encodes CASTGQGHEQYF.

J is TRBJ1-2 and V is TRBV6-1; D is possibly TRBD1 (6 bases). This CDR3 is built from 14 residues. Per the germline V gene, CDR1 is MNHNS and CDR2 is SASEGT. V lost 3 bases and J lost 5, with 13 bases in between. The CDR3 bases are TGTGCCAGCAGTGACCGGTCAGGGGTTTATGGCTACACCTTC. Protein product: CASSDRSGVYGYTF.

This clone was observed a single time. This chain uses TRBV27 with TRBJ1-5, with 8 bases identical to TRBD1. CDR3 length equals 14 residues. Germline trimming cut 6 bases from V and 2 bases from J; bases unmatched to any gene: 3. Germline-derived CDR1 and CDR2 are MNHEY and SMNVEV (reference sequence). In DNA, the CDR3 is TGTGCCAGCAGCCAGGACAGGGGCAATCAGCCCCAGCATTTT. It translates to CASSQDRGNQPQHF.

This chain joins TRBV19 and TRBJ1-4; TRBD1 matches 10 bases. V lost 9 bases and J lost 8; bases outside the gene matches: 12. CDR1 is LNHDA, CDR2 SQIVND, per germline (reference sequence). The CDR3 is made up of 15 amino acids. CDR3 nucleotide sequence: TGTGCCAGCCGATTGGGACAGGGGCGTTGGGAAAAACTGTTTTTT. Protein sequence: CASRLGQGRWEKLFF.

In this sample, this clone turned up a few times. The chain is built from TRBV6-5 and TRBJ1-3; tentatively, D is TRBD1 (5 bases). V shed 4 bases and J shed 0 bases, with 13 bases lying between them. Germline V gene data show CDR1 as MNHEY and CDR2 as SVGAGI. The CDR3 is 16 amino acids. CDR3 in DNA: TGTGCCAGCAGTTCCGCGGACAAAAACTCTGGAAACACCATATATTTT. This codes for CASSSADKNSGNTIYF.

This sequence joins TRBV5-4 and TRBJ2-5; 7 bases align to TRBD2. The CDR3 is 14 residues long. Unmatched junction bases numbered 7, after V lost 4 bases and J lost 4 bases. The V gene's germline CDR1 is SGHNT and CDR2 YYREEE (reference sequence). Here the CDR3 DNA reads TGTGCCAGCAGCACCCGACTAGCTCGAGAGACCCAGTACTTC. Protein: CASSTRLARETQYF.

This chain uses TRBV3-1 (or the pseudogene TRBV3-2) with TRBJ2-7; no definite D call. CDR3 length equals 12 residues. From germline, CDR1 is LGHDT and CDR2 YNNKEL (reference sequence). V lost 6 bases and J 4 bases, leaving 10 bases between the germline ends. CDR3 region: CASRNGAYEQYF. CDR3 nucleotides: TGTGCCAGCAGAAACGGAGCTTACGAGCAGTACTTC.

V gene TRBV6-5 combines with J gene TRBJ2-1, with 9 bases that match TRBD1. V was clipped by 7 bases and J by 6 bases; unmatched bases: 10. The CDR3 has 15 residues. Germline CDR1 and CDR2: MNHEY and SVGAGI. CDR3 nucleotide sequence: TGTGCCAGCACGCGGGACAGGGCTTCCCCCAATGAGCAGTTCTTC. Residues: CASTRDRASPNEQFF.